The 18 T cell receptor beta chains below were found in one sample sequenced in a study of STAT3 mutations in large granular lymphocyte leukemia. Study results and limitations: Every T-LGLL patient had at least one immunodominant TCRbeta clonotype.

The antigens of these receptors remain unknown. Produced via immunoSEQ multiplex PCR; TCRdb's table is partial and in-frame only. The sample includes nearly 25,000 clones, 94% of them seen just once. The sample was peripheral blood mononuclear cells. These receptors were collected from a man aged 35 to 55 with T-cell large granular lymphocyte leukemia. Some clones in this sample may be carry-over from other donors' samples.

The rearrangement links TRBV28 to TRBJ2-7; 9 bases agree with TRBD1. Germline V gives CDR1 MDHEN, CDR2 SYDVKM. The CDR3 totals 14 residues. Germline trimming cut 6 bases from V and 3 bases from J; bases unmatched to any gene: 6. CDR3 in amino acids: CASSPGDRDYEQYF. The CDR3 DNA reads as TGTGCCAGCAGCCCGGGGGACAGGGACTACGAGCAGTACTTC.

CDR3 sequence reads: CASSLGTGDFYEQYF. Written as DNA, the CDR3 is TGTGCCAGCTCACTCGGGACAGGGGACTTCTACGAGCAGTACTTC. The chain couples TRBV18 to TRBJ2-7; 10 bases fit TRBD1. The CDR3 totals 15 residues. CDR1 and CDR2 (germline): KGHSH, LQKENI. V was clipped by 4 bases and J by 3 bases; unmatched bases: 6. Full variable domain (missing parts from reference TRBV18 and TRBJ2-7): NAGVMQNPRHLVRRRGQEARLRCSPMKGHSHVYWYRQLPEEGLKFMVYLQKENIIDESGMPKERFSAEFPKEGPSILRIQQVVRGDSAAYFCASSLGTGDFYEQYFGPGTRLTVT.

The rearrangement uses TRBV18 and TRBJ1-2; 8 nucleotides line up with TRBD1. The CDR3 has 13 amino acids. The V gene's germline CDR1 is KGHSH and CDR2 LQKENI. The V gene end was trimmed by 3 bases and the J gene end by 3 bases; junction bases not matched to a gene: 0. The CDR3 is CASSPDRDYGYTF. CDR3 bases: TGTGCCAGCTCACCGGACAGGGACTATGGCTACACCTTC.

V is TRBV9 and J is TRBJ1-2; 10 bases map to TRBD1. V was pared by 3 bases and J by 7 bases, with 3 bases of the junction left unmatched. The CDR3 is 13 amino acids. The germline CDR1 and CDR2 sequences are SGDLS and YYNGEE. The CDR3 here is CASSGDRGSGYTF. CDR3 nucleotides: TGTGCCAGCAGCGGGGACAGGGGAAGTGGCTACACCTTC. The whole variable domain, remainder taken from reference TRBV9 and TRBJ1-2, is DSGVTQTPKHLITATGQRVTLRCSPRSGDLSVYWYQQSLDQGLQFLIQYYNGEERAKGNILERFSAQQFPDLHSELNLSSLELGDSALYFCASSGDRGSGYTFGSGTRLTVV.

The CDR3 is CASSPPAGGRGYTF. The DNA of the CDR3 is TGTGCCAGCTCACCACCGGCCGGGGGTCGTGGCTACACCTTC. The V call is TRBV18, the J call TRBJ1-2, with D possibly being TRBD1 (5 bases). The V gene lost 0 bases and the J gene lost 7 bases, with 12 bases spanning the gap. Germline lookup yields CDR1 KGHSH and CDR2 LQKENI. This CDR3 has 14 residues. The full variable domain, in which reference TRBV18 and TRBJ1-2 provide the parts outside the CDR3, is NAGVMQNPRHLVRRRGQEARLRCSPMKGHSHVYWYRQLPEEGLKFMVYLQKENIIDESGMPKERFSAEFPKEGPSILRIQQVVRGDSAAYFCASSPPAGGRGYTFGSGTRLTVV.

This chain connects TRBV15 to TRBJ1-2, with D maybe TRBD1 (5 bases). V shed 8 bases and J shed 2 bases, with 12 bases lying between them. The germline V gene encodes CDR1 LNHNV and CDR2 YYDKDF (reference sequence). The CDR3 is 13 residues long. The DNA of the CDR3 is TGTGCCACCCGCCGGGACTCAAACTATGGCTACACCTTC. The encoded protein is CATRRDSNYGYTF.

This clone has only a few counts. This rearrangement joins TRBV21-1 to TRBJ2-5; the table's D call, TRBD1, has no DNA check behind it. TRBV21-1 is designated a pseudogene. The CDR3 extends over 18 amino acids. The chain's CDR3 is CASSKEPEGQGTQETQYF. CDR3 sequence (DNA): TGTGCCAGCAGCAAAGAGCCCGAGGGACAGGGGACCCAAGAGACCCAGTACTTC.

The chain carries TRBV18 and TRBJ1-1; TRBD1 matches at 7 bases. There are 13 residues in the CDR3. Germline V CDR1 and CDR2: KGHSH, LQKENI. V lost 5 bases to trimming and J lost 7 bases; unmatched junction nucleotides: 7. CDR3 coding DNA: TGTGCCAGCTCATTAACAGGGGATGGTGAAGCTTTCTTT. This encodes CASSLTGDGEAFF.

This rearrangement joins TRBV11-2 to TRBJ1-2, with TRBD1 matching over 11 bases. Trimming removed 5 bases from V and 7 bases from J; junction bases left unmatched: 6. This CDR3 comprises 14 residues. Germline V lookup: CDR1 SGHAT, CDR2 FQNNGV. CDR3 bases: TGTGCCAGCAGCCAGGACAGGGGGCAGGGTGGCTACACCTTC. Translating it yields CASSQDRGQGGYTF.

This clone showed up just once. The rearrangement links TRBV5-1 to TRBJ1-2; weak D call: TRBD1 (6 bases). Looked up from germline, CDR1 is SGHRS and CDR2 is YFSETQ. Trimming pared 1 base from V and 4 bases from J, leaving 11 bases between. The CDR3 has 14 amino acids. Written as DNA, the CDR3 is TGCGCCAGCAGCTTGCAGGGGACCCTCTATGGCTACACCTTC. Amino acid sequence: CASSLQGTLYGYTF.

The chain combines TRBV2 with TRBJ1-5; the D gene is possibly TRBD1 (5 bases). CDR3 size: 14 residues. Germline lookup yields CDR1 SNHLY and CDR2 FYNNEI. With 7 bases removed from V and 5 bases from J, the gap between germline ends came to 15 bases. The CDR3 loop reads CASTAQGGHQPQHF. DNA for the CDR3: TGTGCCAGCACCGCTCAGGGAGGACATCAGCCCCAGCATTTT. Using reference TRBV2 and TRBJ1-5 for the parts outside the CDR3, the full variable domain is EPEVTQTPSHQVTQMGQEVILRCVPISNHLYFYWYRQILGQKVEFLVSFYNNEISEKSEIFDDQFSVERPDGSNFTLKIRSTKLEDSAMYFCASTAQGGHQPQHFGDGTRLSIL.

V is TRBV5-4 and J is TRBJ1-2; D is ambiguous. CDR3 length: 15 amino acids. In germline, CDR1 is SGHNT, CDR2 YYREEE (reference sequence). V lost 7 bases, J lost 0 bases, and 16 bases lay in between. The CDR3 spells CASYPRESTNYGYTF. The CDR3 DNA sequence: TGTGCCAGCTACCCCCGCGAGAGCACTAACTATGGCTACACCTTC.

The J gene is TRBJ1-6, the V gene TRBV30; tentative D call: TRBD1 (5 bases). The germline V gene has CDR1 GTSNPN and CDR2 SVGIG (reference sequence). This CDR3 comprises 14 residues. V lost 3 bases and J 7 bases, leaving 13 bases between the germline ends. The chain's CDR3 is CAWSEDSQNSPLHF. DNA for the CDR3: TGTGCCTGGAGCGAAGACAGCCAGAATTCACCCCTCCACTTT.

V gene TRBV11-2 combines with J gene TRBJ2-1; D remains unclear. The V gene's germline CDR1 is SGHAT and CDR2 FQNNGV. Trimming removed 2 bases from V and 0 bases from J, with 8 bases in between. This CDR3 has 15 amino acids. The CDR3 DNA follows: TGTGCCAGCAGCTTAAATCCAAGCTCCTACAATGAGCAGTTCTTC. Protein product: CASSLNPSSYNEQFF. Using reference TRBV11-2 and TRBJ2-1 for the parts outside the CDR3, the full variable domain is EAGVAQSPRYKIIEKRQSVAFWCNPISGHATLYWYQQILGQGPKLLIQFQNNGVVDDSQLPKDRFSAERLKGVDSTLKIQPAKLEDSAVYLCASSLNPSSYNEQFFGPGTRLTVL.

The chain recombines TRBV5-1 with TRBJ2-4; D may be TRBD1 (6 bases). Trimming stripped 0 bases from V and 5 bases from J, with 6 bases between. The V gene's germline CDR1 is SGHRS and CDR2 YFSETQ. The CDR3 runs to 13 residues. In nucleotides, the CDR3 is TGCGCCAGCAGCTTGGGGACAGAAAACATTCAGTACTTC. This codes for CASSLGTENIQYF.

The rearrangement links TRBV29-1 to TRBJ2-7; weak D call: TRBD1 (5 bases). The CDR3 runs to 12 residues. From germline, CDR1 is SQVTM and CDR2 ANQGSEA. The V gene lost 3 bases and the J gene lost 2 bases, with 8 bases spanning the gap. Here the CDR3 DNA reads TGCAGCGTTGAGGGGCGAGCCTACGAGCAGTACTTC. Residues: CSVEGRAYEQYF.

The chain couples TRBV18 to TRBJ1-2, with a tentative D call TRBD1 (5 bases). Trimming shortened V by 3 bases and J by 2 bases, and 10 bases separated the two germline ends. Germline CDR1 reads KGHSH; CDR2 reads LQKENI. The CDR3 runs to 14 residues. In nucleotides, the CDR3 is TGTGCCAGCTCACCGGCGGGGGGAAACTATGGCTACACCTTC. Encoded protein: CASSPAGGNYGYTF.

The CDR3 sequence is CASSLDSAGQRHEQYF. As DNA, the CDR3 is TGCGCCAGCAGCTTGGATTCGGCTGGACAACGGCACGAGCAGTACTTC. V gene TRBV5-1 combines with J gene TRBJ2-7; perhaps TRBD1 as D (5 bases). This CDR3 comprises 16 residues. Per the germline V gene, CDR1 is SGHRS and CDR2 is YFSETQ. Trimming took 0 bases from V and 5 from J, leaving 18 bases between them.